In this sample, the clone carrying this T cell receptor beta chain turned up many times. Its antigen is not known. Germline CDR1 and CDR2: SGHRS and YFSETQ. The V segment lost 4 bases and the J segment 2 bases; nucleotides outside the gene matches: 6. The CDR3 contains 14 residues. This entry comes from a study of Graves' ophthalmopathy and Graves' hyperthyroidism. Study-wide points: Appearing in blood as well were most expanded thyroid clonotypes above 0.001 frequency. In separating ophthalmopathy from stable hyperthyroidism, a 13-signature model achieved roughly 87% sensitivity and about 80% specificity.

CDR3 regions of TCR beta were amplified from RNA transcripts. HTBI-primed RT-PCR formed the first round, and a multiplex PCR formed the second. TCRdb re-called the multiplex PCR reads with MiXCR, one entry per CDR3 protein. Altogether about 400,000 distinct CDR3 sequences are present, approximately 21% being singletons, with the ten largest covering around 3.1%. The V call is TRBV5-1, the J call TRBJ2-7, with TRBD2 identical over 7 bases. The sample taken for sequencing was peripheral blood. The source of this sequence is a woman aged 18-29 years with stable Graves' hyperthyroidism. This CDR3 is CASSQTSVPYEQYF. CDR3 in DNA: TGCGCCAGCAGCCAAACTAGCGTCCCCTACGAGCAGTACTTC.